This TCR beta chain emerged from a study of T cells in localized non-small cell lung cancer. Whole-study findings and limits: The highest T cell clonality was in uninvolved adjacent lung, above tumor.

Profiling relied on immunoSEQ multiplex PCR, and the TCRdb table lists in-frame clones only, not all of them. The sample shows 40,000 to 60,000 clones, around nine tenths of them seen only once. This CDR3 is 17 amino acids long. Germline CDR1 and CDR2: SNHLY and FYNNEI. J was trimmed by 5 bases and V by 7 bases; bases with no gene match: 19. A word on this clone: The antigen is not known.

J is TRBJ1-1 and V is TRBV2; TRBD1 matches 7 bases. The source of this sequence is a female donor with stage II lung adenocarcinoma. The sequenced sample was PBMCs, obtained before any cancer treatment. The CDR3 DNA sequence: TGTGCCAGCACCAACCCCCTATTACAGGGGAGAGAGACTGAAGCTTTCTTT. This codes for CASTNPLLQGRETEAFF.